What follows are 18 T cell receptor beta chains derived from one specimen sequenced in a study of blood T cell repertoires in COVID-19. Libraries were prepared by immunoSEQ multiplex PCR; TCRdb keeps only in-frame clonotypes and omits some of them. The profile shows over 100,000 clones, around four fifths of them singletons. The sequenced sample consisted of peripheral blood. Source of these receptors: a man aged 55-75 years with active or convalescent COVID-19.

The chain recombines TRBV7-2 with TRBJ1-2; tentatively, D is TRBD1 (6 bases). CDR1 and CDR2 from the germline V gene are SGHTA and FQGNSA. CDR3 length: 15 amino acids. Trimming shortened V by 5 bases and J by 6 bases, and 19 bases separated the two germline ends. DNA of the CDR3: TGTGCCAGCAGCCCCACCCACGGGACAACGGATGGCTACACCTTC. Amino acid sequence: CASSPTHGTTDGYTF.

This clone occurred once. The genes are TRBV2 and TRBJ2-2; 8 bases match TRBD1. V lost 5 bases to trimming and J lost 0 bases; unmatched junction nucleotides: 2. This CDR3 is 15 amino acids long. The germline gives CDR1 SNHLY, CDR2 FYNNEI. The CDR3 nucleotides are TGTGCCAGCAGTTTACAGGGGGCGAACACCGGGGAGCTGTTTTTT. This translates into CASSLQGANTGELFF.

The CDR3 coding sequence is TGCGCCAGCAGCCAAGGCCCTAGCGGGATCTACAATGAGCAGTTCTTC. It codes for CASSQGPSGIYNEQFF. The chain employs TRBV4-1 and TRBJ2-1, with 9 bases that match TRBD2. CDR1 is MGHRA and CDR2 is YSYEKL in the germline V gene. Unmatched junction bases numbered 4, after V lost 1 base and J lost 3 bases. The CDR3 loop spans 16 amino acids.

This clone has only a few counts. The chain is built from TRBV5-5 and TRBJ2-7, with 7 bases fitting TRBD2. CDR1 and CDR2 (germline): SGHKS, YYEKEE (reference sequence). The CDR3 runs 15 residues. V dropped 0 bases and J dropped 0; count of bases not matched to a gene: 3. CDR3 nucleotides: TGTGCCAGCAGCTTGGCGGCGGGAGCCTCCTACGAGCAGTACTTC. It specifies CASSLAAGASYEQYF.

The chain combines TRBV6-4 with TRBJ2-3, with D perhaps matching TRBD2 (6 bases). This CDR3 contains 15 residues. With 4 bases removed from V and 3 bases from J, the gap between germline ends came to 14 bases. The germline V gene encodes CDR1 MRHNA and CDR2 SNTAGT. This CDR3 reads CASSVKGGATDTQYF. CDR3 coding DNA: TGTGCCAGCAGTGTTAAGGGCGGGGCTACAGATACGCAGTATTTT.

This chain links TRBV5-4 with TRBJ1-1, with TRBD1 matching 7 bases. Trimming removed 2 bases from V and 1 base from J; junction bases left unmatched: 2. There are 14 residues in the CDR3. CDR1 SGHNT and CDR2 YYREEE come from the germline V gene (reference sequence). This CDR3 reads CASSLQGTNTEAFF. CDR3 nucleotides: TGTGCCAGCAGCTTACAGGGGACGAACACTGAAGCTTTCTTT.

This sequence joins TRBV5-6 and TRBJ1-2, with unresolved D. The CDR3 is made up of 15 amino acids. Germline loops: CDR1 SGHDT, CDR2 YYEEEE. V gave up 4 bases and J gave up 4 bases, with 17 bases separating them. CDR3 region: CASSGREGFGYGYTF. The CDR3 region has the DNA TGTGCCAGCAGCGGGCGTGAGGGTTTCGGCTATGGCTACACCTTC. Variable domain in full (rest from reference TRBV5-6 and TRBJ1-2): DAGVTQSPTHLIKTRGQQVTLRCSPKSGHDTVSWYQQALGQGPQFIFQYYEEEERQRGNFPDRFSGHQFPNYSSELNVNALLLGDSALYLCASSGREGFGYGYTFGSGTRLTVV.

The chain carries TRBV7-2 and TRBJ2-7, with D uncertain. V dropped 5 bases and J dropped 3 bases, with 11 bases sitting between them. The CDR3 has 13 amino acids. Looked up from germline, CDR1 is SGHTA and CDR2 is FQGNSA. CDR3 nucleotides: TGTGCCAGCAGCCCAATCAACAGCTACGAGCAGTACTTC. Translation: CASSPINSYEQYF.

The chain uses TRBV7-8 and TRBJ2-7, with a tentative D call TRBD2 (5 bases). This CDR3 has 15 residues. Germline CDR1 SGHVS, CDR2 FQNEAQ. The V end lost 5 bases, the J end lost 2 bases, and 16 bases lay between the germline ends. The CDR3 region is CASSAHVGVAYEQYF. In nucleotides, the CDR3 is TGTGCCAGCAGCGCCCACGTCGGGGTTGCCTACGAGCAGTACTTC. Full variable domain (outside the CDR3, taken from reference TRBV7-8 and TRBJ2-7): GAGVSQSPRYKVAKRGQDVALRCDPISGHVSLFWYQQALGQGPEFLTYFQNEAQLDKSGLPSDRFFAERPEGSVSTLKIQRTQQEDSAVYLCASSAHVGVAYEQYFGPGTRLTVT.

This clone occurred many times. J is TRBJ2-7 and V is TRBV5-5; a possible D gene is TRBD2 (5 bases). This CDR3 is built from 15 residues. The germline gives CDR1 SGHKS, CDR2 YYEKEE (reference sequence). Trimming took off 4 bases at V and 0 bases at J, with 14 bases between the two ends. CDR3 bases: TGTGCCAGCAGCCTCGGACTTCCCAGCTCCTACGAGCAGTACTTC. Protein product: CASSLGLPSSYEQYF.

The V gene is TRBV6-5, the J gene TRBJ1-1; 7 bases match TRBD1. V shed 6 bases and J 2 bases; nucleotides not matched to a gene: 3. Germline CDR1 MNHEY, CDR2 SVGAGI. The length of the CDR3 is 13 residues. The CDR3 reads CASSRQGNTEAFF. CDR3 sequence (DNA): TGTGCCAGCAGCCGACAGGGAAACACTGAAGCTTTCTTT.

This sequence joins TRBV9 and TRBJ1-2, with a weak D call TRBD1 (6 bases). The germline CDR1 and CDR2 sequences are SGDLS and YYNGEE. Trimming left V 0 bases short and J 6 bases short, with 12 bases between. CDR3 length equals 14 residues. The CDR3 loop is CASSVDGTRNGYTF. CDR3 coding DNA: TGTGCCAGCAGCGTAGATGGGACACGCAATGGCTACACCTTC.

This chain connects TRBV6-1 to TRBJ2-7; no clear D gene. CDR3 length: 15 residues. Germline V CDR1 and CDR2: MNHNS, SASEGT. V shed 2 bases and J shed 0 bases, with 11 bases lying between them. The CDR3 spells CASSEFGGFSYEQYF. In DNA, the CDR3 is TGTGCCAGCAGTGAATTTGGCGGATTCTCCTACGAGCAGTACTTC.

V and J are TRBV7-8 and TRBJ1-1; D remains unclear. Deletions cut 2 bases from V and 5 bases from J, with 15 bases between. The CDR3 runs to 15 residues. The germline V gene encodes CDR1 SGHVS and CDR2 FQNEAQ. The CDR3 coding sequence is TGTGCCAGCAGCTTACCTCCGGCAACGAGGACTGAAGCTTTCTTT. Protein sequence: CASSLPPATRTEAFF. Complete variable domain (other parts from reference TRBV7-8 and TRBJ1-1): GAGVSQSPRYKVAKRGQDVALRCDPISGHVSLFWYQQALGQGPEFLTYFQNEAQLDKSGLPSDRFFAERPEGSVSTLKIQRTQQEDSAVYLCASSLPPATRTEAFFGQGTRLTVV.

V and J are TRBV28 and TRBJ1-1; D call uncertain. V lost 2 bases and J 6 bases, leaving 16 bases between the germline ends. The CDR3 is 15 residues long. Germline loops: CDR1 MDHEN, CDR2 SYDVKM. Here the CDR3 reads CASSLTPGNSAEAFF. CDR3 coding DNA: TGTGCCAGCAGTTTAACTCCGGGGAACAGTGCTGAAGCTTTCTTT.

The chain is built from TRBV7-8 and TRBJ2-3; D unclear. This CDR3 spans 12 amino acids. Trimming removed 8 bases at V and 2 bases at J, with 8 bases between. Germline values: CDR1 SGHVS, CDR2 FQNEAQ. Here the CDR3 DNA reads TGTGCCAGCGTCAGGATCACAGATACGCAGTATTTT. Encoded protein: CASVRITDTQYF.

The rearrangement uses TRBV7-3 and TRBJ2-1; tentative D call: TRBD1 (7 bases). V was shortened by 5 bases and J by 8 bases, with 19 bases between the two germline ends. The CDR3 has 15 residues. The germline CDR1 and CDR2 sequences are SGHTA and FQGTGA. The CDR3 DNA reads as TGTGCCAGCAGCCCCCCCCAGGGGGGACACGATGAGCAGTTCTTC. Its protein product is CASSPPQGGHDEQFF.

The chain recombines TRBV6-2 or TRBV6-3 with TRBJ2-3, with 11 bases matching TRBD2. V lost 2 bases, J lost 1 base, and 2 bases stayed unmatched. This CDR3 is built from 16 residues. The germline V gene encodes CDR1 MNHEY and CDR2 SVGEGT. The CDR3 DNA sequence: TGTGCCAGCAGTTACCCGGGACTAGCGGGCACAGATACGCAGTATTTT. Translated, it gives CASSYPGLAGTDTQYF.